This TCR beta chain comes out of a study of HIV-infected children after antiretroviral therapy interruption. As for the study in general: Recorded EBV and CMV exposure existed for most children. Continuous-treatment samples came from weeks 0, 48 and 150.

The study's findings and limits: The Gini coefficient of naive CD4+ repertoires rose, returning to baseline by 3 years.

Regarding treatment: PENTA 11 planned treatment interruption arm or continuous ART arm. Naive CD4+ CD45RA+ CD45RO- T cells were FACS-sorted from thawed PBMCs. Regarding this clonotype: The antigen is unknown.

The CDR3 covers 13 residues. V lost 2 bases and J lost 6, with 10 bases in between. Germline CDR1 MDHEN, CDR2 SYDVKM. RNA-based 3' RACE libraries used unique molecular identifiers. TCRdb re-called the 3' RACE reads through MiXCR, storing one row per CDR3 protein. The sample includes approximately 96,000 distinct CDR3 sequences, roughly 6.4% of them seen just once. Sequenced here: CD45RA+ CD4+ T cells from PBMCs, pooled from several time points, sampled from a donor given antiretroviral therapy, either interrupted or continuous. Sample subset: naive CD4+ CD45RA+ CD45RO- T cells. This clonotype was obtained from a pool of human donors with HIV. The chain is built from TRBV28 and TRBJ2-5; maybe TRBD2 (7 bases). The CDR3 sequence: CASSLKGGQTQYF. The CDR3 DNA sequence: TGTGCCAGCAGTTTAAAGGGGGGGCAGACCCAGTACTTC.